These 5 T cell receptor beta chains were all obtained from the same sample, sequenced in a study of T cell responses to AZD1222 COVID-19 vaccine. Only in-frame clones appear in the TCRdb table, and some are missing; sequencing was by immunoSEQ multiplex PCR. The sample consists of roughly 120,000 clones, 70% to 90% of them appearing once. Sequencing was performed on peripheral blood, taken on day 0 of AZD1222 vaccination. The origin of the receptors is an adult in good health.

This clone was detected a few times. The rearrangement links TRBV5-4 to TRBJ2-3; 7 bases map to TRBD1. V lost 3 bases and J lost 0; bases outside the gene matches: 7. The CDR3 sequence is 16 residues long. Germline V gene data show CDR1 as SGHNT and CDR2 as YYREEE (reference sequence). The CDR3 spells CASSSGWDSSTDTQYF. The CDR3 nucleotides are TGTGCCAGCAGCTCCGGATGGGACAGTAGCACAGATACGCAGTATTTT.

This clone appeared a few times. This chain links TRBV2 with TRBJ1-5, with 7 bases lining up with TRBD1. CDR1 is SNHLY and CDR2 is FYNNEI in the germline V gene. The CDR3 has 14 amino acids. Trimming at V came to 5 bases and at J to 6 bases, leaving 7 bases not matched to a gene. This CDR3 is CASSKGASGQPQHF. CDR3 DNA: TGTGCCAGCAGTAAGGGGGCTTCGGGTCAGCCCCAGCATTTT.

The chain links TRBV5-8 to TRBJ1-3, with 8 bases lining up with TRBD1. The germline CDR1 and CDR2 sequences are SGHTS and YDEGEE. V was clipped by 3 bases and J by 1 base; unmatched bases: 6. This CDR3 spans 16 amino acids. The CDR3 DNA reads as TGTGCCAGCAGCTCGACAGGGGCTCGGTCTGGAAACACCATATATTTT. Encoded protein: CASSSTGARSGNTIYF.

The V gene is TRBV7-8, the J gene TRBJ1-5; D gene ambiguous. Germline loops: CDR1 SGHVS, CDR2 FQNEAQ. The CDR3 is 12 residues long. The ends were cut back, 5 bases at V and 4 bases at J, with 6 bases in the middle. CDR3 loop: CASSHPNQPQHF. The CDR3 coding sequence is TGTGCCAGCAGCCATCCTAATCAGCCCCAGCATTTT.

This clone showed up just once. The V and J genes are TRBV7-9 and TRBJ1-5; D is possibly TRBD1 (5 bases). V was clipped by 1 base and J by 2 bases, with 9 bases between them. The CDR3 runs to 15 residues. Germline CDR1 and CDR2: SEHNR and FQNEAQ (reference sequence). CDR3 bases: TGTGCCAGCAGCTTAGGAGGGGAAGGCAATCAGCCCCAGCATTTT. Translation gives CASSLGGEGNQPQHF.